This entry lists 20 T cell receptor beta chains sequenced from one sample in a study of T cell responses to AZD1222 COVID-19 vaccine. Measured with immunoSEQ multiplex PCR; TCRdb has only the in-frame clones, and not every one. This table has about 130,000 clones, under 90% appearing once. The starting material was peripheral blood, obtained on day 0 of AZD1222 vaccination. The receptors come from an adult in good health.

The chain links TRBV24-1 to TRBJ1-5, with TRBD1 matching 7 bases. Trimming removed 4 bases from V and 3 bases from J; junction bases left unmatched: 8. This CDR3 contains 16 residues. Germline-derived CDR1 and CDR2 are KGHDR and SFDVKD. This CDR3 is CATSDRDREVNQPQHF. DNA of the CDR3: TGTGCCACCAGTGACAGAGACAGGGAGGTCAATCAGCCCCAGCATTTT.

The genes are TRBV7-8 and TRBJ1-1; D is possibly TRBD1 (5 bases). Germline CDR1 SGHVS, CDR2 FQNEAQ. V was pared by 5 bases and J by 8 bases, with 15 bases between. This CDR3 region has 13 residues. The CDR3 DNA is TGTGCCAGCAGCCCACGGGGGGTTCGAGAAGCTTTCTTT. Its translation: CASSPRGVREAFF.

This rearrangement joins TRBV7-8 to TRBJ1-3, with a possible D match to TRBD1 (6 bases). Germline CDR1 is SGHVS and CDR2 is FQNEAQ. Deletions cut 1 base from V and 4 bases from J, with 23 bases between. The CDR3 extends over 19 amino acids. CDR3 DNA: TGTGCCAGCAGCTTAGTCCGGCCTCATCTACAGGGCGGGGGAAACACCATATATTTT. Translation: CASSLVRPHLQGGGNTIYF.

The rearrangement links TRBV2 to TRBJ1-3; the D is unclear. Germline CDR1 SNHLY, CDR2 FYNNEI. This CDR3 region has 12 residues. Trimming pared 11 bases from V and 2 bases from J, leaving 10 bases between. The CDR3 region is CAGGAAGNTIYF. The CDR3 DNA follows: TGTGCCGGAGGAGCTGCTGGAAACACCATATATTTT.

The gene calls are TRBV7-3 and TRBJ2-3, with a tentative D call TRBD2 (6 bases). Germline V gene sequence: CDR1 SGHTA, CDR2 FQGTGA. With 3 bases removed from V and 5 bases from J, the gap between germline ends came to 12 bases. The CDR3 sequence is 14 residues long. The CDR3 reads CASSLNGGVDTQYF. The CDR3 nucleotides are TGTGCCAGCAGCTTGAATGGAGGGGTAGATACGCAGTATTTT.

CDR3 nucleotides: TGCGCCAGCGGGCTTGACAGGGCGCCCTACGAGCAGTACTTC. It translates to CASGLDRAPYEQYF. The chain carries TRBV23-1 and TRBJ2-7, with 7 bases matching TRBD1. TRBV23-1 is marked as an open reading frame, function uncertain. V lost 8 bases, J lost 2 bases, and 9 bases stayed unmatched. The CDR3 has 14 amino acids.

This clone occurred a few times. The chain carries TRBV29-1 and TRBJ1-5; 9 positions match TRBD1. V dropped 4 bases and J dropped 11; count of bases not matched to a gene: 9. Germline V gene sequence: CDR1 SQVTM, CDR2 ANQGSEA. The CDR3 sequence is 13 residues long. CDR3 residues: CSVAGQGFKAQHF. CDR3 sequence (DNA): TGCAGCGTTGCGGGACAGGGTTTCAAGGCCCAGCATTTT. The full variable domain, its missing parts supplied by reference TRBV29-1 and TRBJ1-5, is SAVISQKPSRDICQRGTSLTIQCQVDSQVTMMFWYRQQPGQSLTLIATANQGSEATYESGFVIDKFPISRPNLTFSTLTVSNMSPEDSSIYLCSVAGQGFKAQHFGDGTRLSIL.

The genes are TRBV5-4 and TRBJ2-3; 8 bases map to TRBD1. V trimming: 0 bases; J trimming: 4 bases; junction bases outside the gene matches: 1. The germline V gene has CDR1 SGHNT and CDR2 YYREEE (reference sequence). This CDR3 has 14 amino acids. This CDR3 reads CASSLAQGADTQYF. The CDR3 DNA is TGTGCCAGCAGCTTGGCACAGGGGGCAGATACGCAGTATTTT.

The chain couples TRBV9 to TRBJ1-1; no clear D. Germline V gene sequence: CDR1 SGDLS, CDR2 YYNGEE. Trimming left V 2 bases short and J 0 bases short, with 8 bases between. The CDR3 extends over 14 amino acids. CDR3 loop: CASSVGEVNTEAFF. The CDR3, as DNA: TGTGCCAGCAGCGTCGGGGAGGTGAACACTGAAGCTTTCTTT.

This CDR3 is CASSYEGNQPQHF. In nucleotides, the CDR3 is TGTGCCAGCAGTTACGAAGGCAATCAGCCCCAGCATTTT. V and J are TRBV27 and TRBJ1-5; no clear D. CDR1 and CDR2 (germline): MNHEY, SMNVEV (reference sequence). Trimming shortened V by 4 bases and J by 2 bases, and 6 bases separated the two germline ends. The CDR3 is made up of 13 amino acids.

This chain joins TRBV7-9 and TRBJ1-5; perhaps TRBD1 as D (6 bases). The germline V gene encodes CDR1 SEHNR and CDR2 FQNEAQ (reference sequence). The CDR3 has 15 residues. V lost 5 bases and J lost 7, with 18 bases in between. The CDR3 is CASSTTHRAEQPQHF. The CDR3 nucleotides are TGTGCCAGCAGCACAACTCACAGGGCCGAACAGCCCCAGCATTTT. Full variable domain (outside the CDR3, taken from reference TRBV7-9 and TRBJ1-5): DTGVSQNPRHKITKRGQNVTFRCDPISEHNRLYWYRQTLGQGPEFLTYFQNEAQLEKSRLLSDRFSAERPKGSFSTLEIQRTEQGDSAMYLCASSTTHRAEQPQHFGDGTRLSIL.

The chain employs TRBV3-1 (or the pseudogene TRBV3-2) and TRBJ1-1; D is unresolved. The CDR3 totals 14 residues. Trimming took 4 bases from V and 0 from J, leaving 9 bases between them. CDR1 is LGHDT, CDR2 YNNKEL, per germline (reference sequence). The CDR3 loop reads CASSPSIMNTEAFF. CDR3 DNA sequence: TGTGCCAGCAGCCCCTCGATAATGAACACTGAAGCTTTCTTT.

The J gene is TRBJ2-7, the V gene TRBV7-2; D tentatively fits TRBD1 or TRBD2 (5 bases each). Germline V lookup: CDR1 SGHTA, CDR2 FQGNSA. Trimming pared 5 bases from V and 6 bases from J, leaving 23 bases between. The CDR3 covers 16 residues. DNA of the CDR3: TGTGCCAGCAGCGCGAGGGGACCCCCGGTAATCTCCGAGCAGTACTTC. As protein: CASSARGPPVISEQYF.

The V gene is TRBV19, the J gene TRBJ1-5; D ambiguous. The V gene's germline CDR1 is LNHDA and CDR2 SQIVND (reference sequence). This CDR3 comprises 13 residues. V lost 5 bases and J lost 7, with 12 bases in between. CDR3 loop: CASSGRVQQPQHF. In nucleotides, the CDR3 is TGTGCCAGTAGTGGACGAGTTCAACAGCCCCAGCATTTT.

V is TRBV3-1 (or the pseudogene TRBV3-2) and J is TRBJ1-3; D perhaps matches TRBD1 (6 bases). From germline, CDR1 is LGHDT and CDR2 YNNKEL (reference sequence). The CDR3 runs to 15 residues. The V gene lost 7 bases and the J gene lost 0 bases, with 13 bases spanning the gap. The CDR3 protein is CASTAGGSSGNTIYF. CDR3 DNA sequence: TGTGCCAGCACCGCGGGGGGCTCCTCTGGAAACACCATATATTTT.

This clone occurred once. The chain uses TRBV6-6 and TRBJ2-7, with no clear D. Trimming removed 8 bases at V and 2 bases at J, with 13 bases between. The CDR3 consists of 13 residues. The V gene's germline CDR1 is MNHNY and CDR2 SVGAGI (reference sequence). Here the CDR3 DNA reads TGTGCCAGCGGCGACCCGCCGGCCTACGAGCAGTACTTC. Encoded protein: CASGDPPAYEQYF.

CDR3 region: CASSTGRYSGNTIYF. CDR3 coding DNA: TGTGCCAGCAGTACCGGGAGATACTCTGGAAACACCATATATTTT. This sequence joins TRBV6-5 and TRBJ1-3; D gene ambiguous. Germline V lookup: CDR1 MNHEY, CDR2 SVGAGI. Trimming removed 5 bases at V and 0 bases at J, with 11 bases between. The CDR3 loop spans 15 amino acids.

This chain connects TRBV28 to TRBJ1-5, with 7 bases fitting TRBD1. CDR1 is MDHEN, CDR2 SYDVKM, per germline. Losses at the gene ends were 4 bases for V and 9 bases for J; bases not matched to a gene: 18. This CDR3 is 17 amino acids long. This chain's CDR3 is CASSSIIRDSGRAPQHF. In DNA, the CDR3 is TGTGCCAGCAGTTCGATCATCCGGGACAGTGGGCGAGCGCCCCAGCATTTT.

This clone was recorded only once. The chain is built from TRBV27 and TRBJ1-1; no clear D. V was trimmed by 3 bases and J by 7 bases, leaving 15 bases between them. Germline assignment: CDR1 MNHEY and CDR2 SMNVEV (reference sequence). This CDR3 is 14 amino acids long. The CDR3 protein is CASSFREKEGEAFF. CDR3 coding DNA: TGTGCCAGCAGTTTTAGGGAAAAAGAGGGTGAAGCTTTCTTT.

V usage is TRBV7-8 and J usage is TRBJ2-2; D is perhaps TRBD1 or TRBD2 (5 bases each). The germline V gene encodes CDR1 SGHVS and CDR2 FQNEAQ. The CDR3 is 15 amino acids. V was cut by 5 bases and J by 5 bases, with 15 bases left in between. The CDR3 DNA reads TGTGCCAGCAGCCCAGGGACCCGGACAACCGGGGAGCTGTTTTTT. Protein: CASSPGTRTTGELFF.